This T cell receptor (beta chain) was retrieved from a study of resident and recirculating memory T cells in vitiligo. Study as a whole: The samples were homogenized without cell sorting before genomic DNA extraction. Study-wide results and limits: Clonality differed among vitiligo lesions, with no unique dominant clone.

Trimming stripped 4 bases from V and 4 bases from J, with 11 bases between. From germline, CDR1 is SNHLY and CDR2 FYNNEI. The CDR3 loop spans 13 amino acids. The repertoire was sequenced with immunoSEQ multiplex PCR; TCRdb's copy has only in-frame clones and lacks some. The sample has tens of thousands of clones, approximately 90% seen once. On this clone: What it binds is unknown.

V and J are TRBV2 and TRBJ2-7; a weak D match, TRBD1 (6 bases). The sequenced sample consisted of blood. This TCR was sampled from a male donor with vitiligo. Written as DNA, the CDR3 is TGTGCCAGCAGTGCCCCAGGGGATTACGAGCAGTACTTC. Encoded protein: CASSAPGDYEQYF.